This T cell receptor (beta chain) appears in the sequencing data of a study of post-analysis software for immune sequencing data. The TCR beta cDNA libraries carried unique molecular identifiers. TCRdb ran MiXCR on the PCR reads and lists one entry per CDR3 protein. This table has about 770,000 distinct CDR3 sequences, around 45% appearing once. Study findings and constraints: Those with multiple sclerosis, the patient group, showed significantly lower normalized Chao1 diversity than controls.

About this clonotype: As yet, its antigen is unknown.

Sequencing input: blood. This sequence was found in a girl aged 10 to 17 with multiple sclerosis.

This CDR3 reads CATSRDNGETQYF. The CDR3 DNA sequence: TGTGCCACCAGCAGAGATAACGGGGAGACCCAGTACTTC. The V gene is TRBV15, the J gene TRBJ2-5; D is unresolved. Germline V lookup: CDR1 LNHNV, CDR2 YYDKDF (reference sequence). The CDR3 is 13 amino acids. V lost 0 bases and J lost 5, with 7 bases in between.